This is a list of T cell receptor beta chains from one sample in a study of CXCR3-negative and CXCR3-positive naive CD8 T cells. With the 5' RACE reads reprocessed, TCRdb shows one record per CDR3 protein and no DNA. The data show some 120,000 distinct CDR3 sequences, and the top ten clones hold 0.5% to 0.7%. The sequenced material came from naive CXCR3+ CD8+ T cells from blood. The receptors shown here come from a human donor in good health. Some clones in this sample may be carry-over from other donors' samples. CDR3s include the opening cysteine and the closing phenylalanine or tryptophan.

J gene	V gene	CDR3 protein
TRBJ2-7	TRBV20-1	CSARETTGTYEQYF
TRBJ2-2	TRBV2	CASSEESGQGPTGELFF
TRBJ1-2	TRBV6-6	CASSPLGGQGYGYTF
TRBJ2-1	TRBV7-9	CASSLTGDMTSGSLWNEQFF
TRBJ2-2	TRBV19	CASSQPRRGTGELFF
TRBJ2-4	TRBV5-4	CASSLDDIQYF
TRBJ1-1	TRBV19	CASSWTGENTEAFF
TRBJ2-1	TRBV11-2	CASSLEQNQFF
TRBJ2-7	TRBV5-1	CASSLARDGSYEQYF
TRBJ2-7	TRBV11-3	CASSQGGEQYF
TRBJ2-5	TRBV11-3	CASSLAGAEETQYF
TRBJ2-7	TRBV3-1	CASSQGSPQYEQYF
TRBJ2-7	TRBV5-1	CASSFAGGNYEQYF
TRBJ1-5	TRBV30	CAWKQDSNQPQHF
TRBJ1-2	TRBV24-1	CATSDSVPSGDYGYTF
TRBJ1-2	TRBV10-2	CASSESILAGNYGYTF
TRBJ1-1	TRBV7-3	CASKAGDNTEAFF
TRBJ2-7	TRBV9	CASSVDGDSLYEQYF
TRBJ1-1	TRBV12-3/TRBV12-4	CASSPRTGPGFRIGTEAFF
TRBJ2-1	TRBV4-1	CASSQVLAGGDNEQFF
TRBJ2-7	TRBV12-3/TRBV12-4	CASSKGVYEQYF
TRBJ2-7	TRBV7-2	CASSLLGSGGSYEQYF
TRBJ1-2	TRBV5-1	CASSLTGQGAYGYTF
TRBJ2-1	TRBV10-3	CAISDQSGYNEQFF
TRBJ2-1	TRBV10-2	CASRRGREQFF
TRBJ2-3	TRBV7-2	CASRRQETSGGAYTQYF
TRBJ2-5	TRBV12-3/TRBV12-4	CASRHRVRKTQYF
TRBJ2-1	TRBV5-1	CASSLAPGRRLDEQFF
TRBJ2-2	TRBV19	CAIAGVTGELFF
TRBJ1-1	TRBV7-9	CASRGTQEAFF
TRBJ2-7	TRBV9	CASSASGTSGVNEQYF
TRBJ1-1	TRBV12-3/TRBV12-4	CASTKYGTEAFF
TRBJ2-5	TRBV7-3	CASSDPLTSEQETQYF
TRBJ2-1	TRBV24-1	CATSDSWWNEQFF
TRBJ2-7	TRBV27	CASSLSRRQLGYEQYF
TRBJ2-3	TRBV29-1	CSVLQGDRADTQYF